This TCR beta chain was found in a study of T-cell reconstitution after alpha-beta-depleted transplantation in children. Whole-study results and caveats: Surviving recipient T cells and intrathymic progenitors accounted for some patients' high TCRbeta diversity at day 60. The study reportedly traced alpha-beta T cells about two months after transplant to several hundred expanded graft clones. T cells produced anew were the main source of T-cell counts and diversity one year after transplant.

The TCRbeta library was prepared with unique molecular identifiers. TCRdb passed the PCR reads through MiXCR, listing each CDR3 protein once. The data contain fewer than 750,000 distinct CDR3 sequences, 25% to 30% of them singletons. This clonotype was counted a few times. Its cognate antigen is unknown. The V gene lost 4 bases and the J gene lost 1 base, with 14 bases spanning the gap. The CDR3 consists of 16 residues. Per the germline V gene, CDR1 is WSHSY and CDR2 is SAAADI. The clonotype was recovered from a boy under two years old with Wiskott-Aldrich syndrome, due to receive a stem cell transplant. This chain uses TRBV10-2 with TRBJ2-4; perhaps TRBD2 as D (6 bases). The sequenced sample was PBMCs, obtained before TCRalphabeta/CD19-depleted stem cell transplant. The CDR3 DNA follows: TGCGCCAGCAGTGTGGGAGGCTTGGATGCCAAAAACATTCAGTACTTC. It codes for CASSVGGLDAKNIQYF.